Presented here are 2 T cell receptor beta chains from one specimen sequenced in a study of CD8 T cells in Susac syndrome. Random hexamers were used to reverse transcribe the RNA input (about 0.5 to 1 ug). TCRdb fed the immunoSEQ multiplex PCR reads into MiXCR, producing one record per CDR3 protein. Of about 130,000 distinct CDR3 sequences listed, approximately 96% were seen once; the top ten hold around 0.2%. Sequenced: CD8+ T cells from PBMCs. These receptors came from a human donor with Susac syndrome.

The V and J genes are TRBV7-9 and TRBJ2-1; D gene ambiguous. Per germline, CDR1 SEHNR and CDR2 FQNEAQ (reference sequence). The CDR3 consists of 12 residues. The V end was cut by 4 bases, the J end by 10 bases, with 11 bases between. The CDR3 region has the DNA TGTGCCAGCAGCTCCCCTTGGGGAGAGCAGTTCTTC. Encoded protein: CASSSPWGEQFF. Variable domain in full (rest from reference TRBV7-9 and TRBJ2-1): DTGVSQNPRHKITKRGQNVTFRCDPISEHNRLYWYRQTLGQGPEFLTYFQNEAQLEKSRLLSDRFSAERPKGSFSTLEIQRTEQGDSAMYLCASSSPWGEQFFGPGTRLTVL.

The rearrangement uses TRBV3-1 and TRBJ2-1; TRBD2 matches at 11 bases. Germline CDR1 is LGHDT and CDR2 is YNNKEL (reference sequence). Germline trimming cut 0 bases from V and 8 bases from J; bases unmatched to any gene: 18. The CDR3 has 20 residues. CDR3 residues: CASSQDVGGQTSGKVYEQFF. Written as DNA, the CDR3 is TGTGCCAGCAGCCAAGACGTGGGGGGACAGACTAGCGGGAAGGTTTATGAGCAGTTCTTC.